These T cell receptor beta chains were read from a single sample in a study of cytomegalovirus exposure and HLA in healthy donors. Using immunoSEQ multiplex PCR, the repertoire was profiled, and TCRdb retains in-frame clones only, with some absent. The sample consists of 110,000 to 150,000 clones, about 76% of them appearing once. The sequenced material came from PBMCs. Receptors were obtained from a male donor in good health and CMV-seronegative. Both conserved end residues are part of each CDR3. D genes are given only for firm matches. Clone size is not always given. Where it is, it says once, few, many or a class for expanded clones.

d_call,v_call,clone_size,j_call,cdr3_nt,cdr3_aa
TRBD2,TRBV6-4,few,TRBJ2-2,TGTGCCAGCCGGAGGACTAGCGGGGGAGGCGGGGAGCTGTTTTTT,CASRRTSGGGGELFF
-,TRBV19,-,TRBJ1-6,TGTGCCAGTAGGGAAGACAGGTCGGGAAATTCACCCCTCCACTTT,CASREDRSGNSPLHF
TRBD1,TRBV5-1,-,TRBJ1-2,TGCGCCAGCAGGCGGGACAGAACCCTCTATGGCTACACCTTC,CASRRDRTLYGYTF
-,TRBV7-9,few,TRBJ2-1,TGTTCCAGCAGCTTAGGTAGATCAGGTCCCTCCTACAATGAGCAGTTCTTC,CSSSLGRSGPSYNEQFF
TRBD1,TRBV10-3,-,TRBJ2-3,TGTGCCATCAGTGGGCAAGACAGGGATGGGTCGGCAGATACGCAGTATTTT,CAISGQDRDGSADTQYF
-,TRBV19,-,TRBJ1-2,TGTGCCAGTCACCCTTACGGGACAAACTATGGCTACACCTTC,CASHPYGTNYGYTF
-,TRBV7-2,few,TRBJ1-1,TGTGCCAGCAGCTTAGAAGGACAGTTGAACACTGAAGCTTTCTTT,CASSLEGQLNTEAFF
TRBD1,TRBV5-1,-,TRBJ1-2,TGCGCCAGCAGTGCAACCGGGACAGGGGGCCCTTATGGCTACACCTTC,CASSATGTGGPYGYTF
TRBD2,TRBV6-5,-,TRBJ2-5,TGTGCCACACGACTAGCGGGGGCTCAAGAGACCCAGTACTTC,CATRLAGAQETQYF
TRBD1,TRBV27,-,TRBJ1-4,TGTGCCAGCAGTCCAATTGGAAGTAGGGTCGGGACAGAGGATGAAAAACTGTTTTTT,CASSPIGSRVGTEDEKLFF
-,TRBV27,few,TRBJ1-1,TGTGCCAGCAGTCCAGGACACGGCCTATACATGAACACTGAAGCTTTCTTT,CASSPGHGLYMNTEAFF
-,TRBV29-1,-,TRBJ2-7,TGCAGCGTTGAAGTCTTAAGCGGCTCCTACGAGCAGTACTTC,CSVEVLSGSYEQYF
-,TRBV6-5,-,TRBJ1-1,TGTGCCAGCAGTTACTCGATGTATAGGGGTGGAGGGGCTTTCTTT,CASSYSMYRGGGAFF
TRBD2,TRBV4-1,-,TRBJ2-7,TGCGCCAGCAGCCAAGAATCGAGCGGGAGCTTTAGACGGTACGAGCAGTACTTC,CASSQESSGSFRRYEQYF
-,TRBV7-2,few,TRBJ2-3,TGTGCCAGCAGATGCCTCGACTACCTTTGCACAGATACGCAGTATTTT,CASRCLDYLCTDTQYF
TRBD2,TRBV7-6,-,TRBJ2-1,TGTGCCAGCAGCCCCCGGCAGGGACTAGCGGGACGGAGCTCCTACAATGAGCAGTTCTTC,CASSPRQGLAGRSSYNEQFF
-,TRBV18,-,TRBJ2-6,TGTGCCAGCTCACGAGGCCTGAGCTCTGGGGCCAACGTCCTGACTTTC,CASSRGLSSGANVLTF
-,TRBV2,few,TRBJ2-1,TGTGCCAGCAGGCAGGGGAACGAGCAGTTCTTC,CASRQGNEQFF
-,TRBV6-6,few,TRBJ2-6,TGTGCCAGCGACCGAGGTTCTGGGGCCAACGTCCTGACTTTC,CASDRGSGANVLTF
TRBD1,TRBV7-9,-,TRBJ1-5,TGTGCCAGCAGCCGGGGGGGGGACAGGGGCAATCAGCCCCAGCATTTT,CASSRGGDRGNQPQHF
TRBD2,TRBV7-9,few,TRBJ2-5,TGTGCCAGCAGCTTCACTAGCGGGGGGCTTCAAGAGACCCAGTACTTC,CASSFTSGGLQETQYF
-,TRBV11-2,few,TRBJ2-7,TGTGCCAGCAGCGTCGGCGGGTACCGGGGATTTCGGTACGAGCAGTACTTC,CASSVGGYRGFRYEQYF
-,TRBV28,few,TRBJ1-6,TGTGCCAGCTGTGGCAGGGGCAATTCACCCCTCCACTTT,CASCGRGNSPLHF
-,TRBV19,-,TRBJ1-5,TGTGCCAGTAGTATAGATTTTGACAGGCTTAATCAGCCCCAGCATTTT,CASSIDFDRLNQPQHF
TRBD2,TRBV12-5,-,TRBJ2-1,TGTGCTAGTGGTAGGGAGGGCCGTTACAATGAGCAGTTCTTC,CASGREGRYNEQFF
TRBD2,TRBV7-3,-,TRBJ2-3,TGTGCCAGCAGCTTAAAACTAGCGGGAGCGTGGGATACGCAGTATTTT,CASSLKLAGAWDTQYF
-,TRBV11-2,-,TRBJ2-1,TGTGCCAGCAGCGATCAGCGGGTCCTCACCTACAATGAGCAGTTCTTC,CASSDQRVLTYNEQFF
TRBD1,TRBV10-2,few,TRBJ1-2,TGCGCCAGCAGCGGGGACAGGACTAGGGATGGCTACACCTTC,CASSGDRTRDGYTF
-,TRBV10-1,-,TRBJ2-7,TGCGCCAGCAGTGACACAGCATACGAGCAGTACTTC,CASSDTAYEQYF